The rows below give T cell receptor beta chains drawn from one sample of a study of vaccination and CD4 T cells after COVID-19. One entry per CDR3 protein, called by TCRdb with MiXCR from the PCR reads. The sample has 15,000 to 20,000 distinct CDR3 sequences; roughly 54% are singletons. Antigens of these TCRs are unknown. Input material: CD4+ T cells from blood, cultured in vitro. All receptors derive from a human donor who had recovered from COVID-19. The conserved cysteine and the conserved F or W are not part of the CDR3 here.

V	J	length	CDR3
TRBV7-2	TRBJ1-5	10	ASSGNNQPQH
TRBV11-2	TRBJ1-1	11	ASSLETFTEAF
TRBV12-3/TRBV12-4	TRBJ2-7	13	ASSLGGQGTYEQY
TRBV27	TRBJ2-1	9	ASGRLNEQF
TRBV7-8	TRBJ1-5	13	ASSLVQGSNQPQH
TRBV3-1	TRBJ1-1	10	ASSQLNTEAF
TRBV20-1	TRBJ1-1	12	RTGQVPEGTEAF
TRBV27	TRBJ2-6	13	ASMKWGRGANVLT
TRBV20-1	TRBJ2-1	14	SARDVWGDSYNEQF
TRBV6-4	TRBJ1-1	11	ASRQDRNTEAF
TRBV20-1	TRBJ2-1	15	SARSIEGLAGVYEQF
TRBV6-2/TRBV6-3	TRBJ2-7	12	AGRLTGGAYEQY
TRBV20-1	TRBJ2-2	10	SASDSTGELF
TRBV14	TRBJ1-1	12	ASSQRPGVTEAF
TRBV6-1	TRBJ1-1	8	ASRRVEAF
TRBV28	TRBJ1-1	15	ASSLWTGVTKDTEAF
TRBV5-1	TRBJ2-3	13	ASSLAGDGTDTQY
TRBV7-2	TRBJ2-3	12	ASRTAYSTDTQY
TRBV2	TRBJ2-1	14	ASVSLSPTGGNEQF
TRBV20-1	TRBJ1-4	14	SAPTSGYATNEKLF
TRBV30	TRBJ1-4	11	AWSGTGNEKLF
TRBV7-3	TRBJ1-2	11	ASSWQDRDGYT
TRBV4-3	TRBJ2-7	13	ASSQGVGDAYEQY
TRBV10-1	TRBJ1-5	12	ASSSGGGNQPQH
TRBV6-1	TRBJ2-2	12	ASRGQANTGELF
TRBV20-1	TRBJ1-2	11	SAPGTGGGGYT
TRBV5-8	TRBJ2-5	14	ASSLEVRVTRGTQY
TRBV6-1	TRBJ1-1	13	ASSGQTQLYTEAF
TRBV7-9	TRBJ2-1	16	ASSLVGSRDRGWNEQF
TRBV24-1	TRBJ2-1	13	ATRPSDGTYNEQF
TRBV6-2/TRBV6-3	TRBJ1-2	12	ASSYVQGASGYT
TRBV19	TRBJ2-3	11	ASSMMETDTQY
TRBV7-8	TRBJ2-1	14	ASSLIVGRSYNEQF
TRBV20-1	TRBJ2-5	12	SASSRYFQETQY
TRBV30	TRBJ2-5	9	AWSRGVTQY
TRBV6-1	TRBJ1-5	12	ASREDRANQPQH